These 9 T cell receptor beta chains were all obtained from the same sample, sequenced in a study of T cell changes during pregnancy in multiple sclerosis. Sequencing used immunoSEQ multiplex PCR; TCRdb keeps in-frame clones, though not all of them. The table has about 38,000 clones, around 93% seen once. This specimen consisted of CD4+ T cells from peripheral blood mononuclear cells, obtained in the second trimester of pregnancy. The receptors here all came from a female donor with multiple sclerosis, enrolled in a pregnancy study.

CDR3 DNA: TGTGCCAGCAGTTTTCGAGCGGGGGGGGATCAGCCCCAGCATTTT. Translation: CASSFRAGGDQPQHF. The J gene is TRBJ1-5, the V gene TRBV6-6; a possible D gene is TRBD1 (5 bases). The CDR3 contains 15 residues. CDR1 and CDR2 from the germline V gene are MNHNY and SVGAGI (reference sequence). The germline V and J ends were trimmed by 4 bases and 5 bases, with 15 bases remaining between them.

The J gene is TRBJ2-7, the V gene TRBV11-2, with 13 bases matching TRBD2. The CDR3 sequence is 14 residues long. V dropped 6 bases and J dropped 8; count of bases not matched to a gene: 7. Germline values: CDR1 SGHAT, CDR2 FQNNGV. CDR3 amino acids: CASSLPGTSGKQYF. CDR3 DNA sequence: TGTGCCAGCAGTCTACCCGGGACTAGCGGGAAGCAGTACTTC.

This chain uses TRBV19 with TRBJ2-5; perhaps TRBD1 as D (6 bases). Deletions cut 1 base from V and 5 bases from J, with 20 bases between. The CDR3 is 17 residues long. CDR1 and CDR2 from the germline V gene are LNHDA and SQIVND (reference sequence). CDR3 residues: CASSIVGAGDGSETQYF. In DNA, the CDR3 is TGTGCCAGTAGTATAGTAGGGGCAGGGGACGGTTCGGAGACCCAGTACTTC.

This clone has only a few counts. The J gene is TRBJ1-1, the V gene TRBV29-1; D is unresolved. The CDR3 runs to 12 residues. The V end lost 7 bases, the J end lost 1 base, and 10 bases lay between the germline ends. Looked up from germline, CDR1 is SQVTM and CDR2 is ANQGSEA. The CDR3 sequence: CSGTQQNTEAFF. CDR3 bases: TGCAGCGGTACACAGCAGAACACTGAAGCTTTCTTT. Filled out from reference TRBV29-1 and TRBJ1-1, the complete variable domain reads SAVISQKPSRDICQRGTSLTIQCQVDSQVTMMFWYRQQPGQSLTLIATANQGSEATYESGFVIDKFPISRPNLTFSTLTVSNMSPEDSSIYLCSGTQQNTEAFFGQGTRLTVV.

This rearrangement joins TRBV6-1 to TRBJ2-3; 10 positions match TRBD1. Germline trimming cut 3 bases from V and 5 bases from J; bases unmatched to any gene: 5. CDR3 length equals 15 residues. CDR1 and CDR2 from the germline V gene are MNHNS and SASEGT. The CDR3 loop reads CASSERDRGEDTQYF. Here the CDR3 DNA reads TGTGCCAGCAGTGAGAGGGACAGGGGCGAAGATACGCAGTATTTT.

This chain connects TRBV5-1 to TRBJ1-6; 7 bases are a match to TRBD1. Germline V CDR1 and CDR2: SGHRS, YFSETQ. Trimming cost V 4 bases and J 7 bases; bases outside gene matches: 5. The CDR3 consists of 14 residues. CDR3 nucleotides: TGCGCCAGCAGCACCCGGGACAGAAATTCACCCCTCCACTTT. Encoded protein: CASSTRDRNSPLHF.

The chain carries TRBV5-1 and TRBJ1-1; D perhaps matches TRBD1 (5 bases). V gave up 0 bases and J gave up 4 bases, with 13 bases separating them. This CDR3 contains 15 residues. Germline CDR1 reads SGHRS; CDR2 reads YFSETQ. CDR3 DNA: TGCGCCAGCAGCTTGGAGACAGCCCTCTCCACTGAAGCTTTCTTT. It codes for CASSLETALSTEAFF.

The chain links TRBV12-5 to TRBJ1-1; no firm D call. CDR1 is LGHNT, CDR2 FRNRAP, per germline. The CDR3 has 15 residues. V was trimmed by 0 bases and J by 1 base, leaving 9 bases between them. The CDR3 nucleotides are TGTGCTAGTGGTTTGGTACCGGGTCAGAACACTGAAGCTTTCTTT. It encodes CASGLVPGQNTEAFF.

The rearrangement links TRBV9 to TRBJ1-4, with 7 bases identical to TRBD1. The CDR3 covers 15 residues. Germline lookup yields CDR1 SGDLS and CDR2 YYNGEE. V gave up 2 bases and J gave up 5 bases; unmatched junction bases: 6. The CDR3 sequence is CASSVSGQSNEKLFF. The CDR3 bases are TGTGCCAGCAGCGTGTCGGGACAGTCAAATGAAAAACTGTTTTTT. Variable domain in full (rest from reference TRBV9 and TRBJ1-4): DSGVTQTPKHLITATGQRVTLRCSPRSGDLSVYWYQQSLDQGLQFLIQYYNGEERAKGNILERFSAQQFPDLHSELNLSSLELGDSALYFCASSVSGQSNEKLFFGSGTQLSVL.